This paragraph covers one T cell receptor beta chain sequence. This entry is derived from a study of blood T cell repertoires in COVID-19. Measured with immunoSEQ multiplex PCR; TCRdb has only the in-frame clones, and not every one. The sample includes over 200,000 clones, 75% to 85% of them seen just once. The junction had 2 bases not matched to a gene; V was cut back by 3 bases and J by 9 bases. Looked up from germline, CDR1 is SGDLS and CDR2 is YYNGEE. The CDR3 covers 13 residues. Sequenced input: peripheral blood. The genes are TRBV9 and TRBJ2-3; the match to TRBD2 covers 12 bases. The sequence was collected from a woman in her 30s with COVID-19, enrolled during active disease. CDR3 coding DNA: TGTGCCAGCAGCGGGACTAGCGGGACCACGCAGTATTTT. It is translated as CASSGTSGTTQYF.